This T cell receptor (beta chain) was found in a study of T cell responses to AZD1222 COVID-19 vaccine. General study findings and limits: With dominance at 160-218 and 743-854, vaccine-associated CD4 TCRs spanned spike. Epitopes outside B.1.351 and B.1.1.7 mutated regions reportedly drew nearly half of spike TCRs. Donors were chiefly white British, with a greater number of females, and clonal diversity was perhaps underestimated.

Profiled with immunoSEQ multiplex PCR; TCRdb holds only in-frame clones, not every one. The sample lists 150,000 to 200,000 clones; just over 85% were seen once. A note on this clone: No antigen is known for it.

Germline CDR1 and CDR2: LGHDT and YNNKEL (reference sequence). This CDR3 has 16 amino acids. V was clipped by 2 bases and J by 2 bases; unmatched bases: 7. This chain links TRBV3-1 (or the pseudogene TRBV3-2) with TRBJ1-2; 8 bases align to TRBD1. The sequence derives from an adult in good health. Sequenced material: peripheral blood, taken on day 0 of AZD1222 vaccination. The CDR3 nucleotides are TGTGCCAGCAGCCAACCTCCGGGACAGGAAAACTATGGCTACACCTTC. Translation: CASSQPPGQENYGYTF.